The rows below give T cell receptor beta chains drawn from one sample of a study of CD8+ T cells in alopecia areata. Sequenced by immunoSEQ multiplex PCR; TCRdb stores in-frame clones only, minus some. The data contain over 150,000 clones, about three fifths of them seen just once; the ten biggest clones take up about 5.5%. Sequenced material: CD4+ T cells sorted from blood, taken at week 24, from a patient treated with tofacitinib. The receptors shown here come from a human donor with alopecia areata. Each CDR3 is given with its conserved first and last residue. D genes are given only for firm matches. Expanded clones get a size class; other rows say once, few or many, or leave the size out.

TRBV7-2	-	many	TRBJ2-7	TGTGCCAGCAGCTTAGGACAGTTCTACGAGCAGTACTTC	CASSLGQFYEQYF
TRBV2	-	few	TRBJ1-1	TGTGCCAGCAGGGAGGGCATAAAGGCTTTCTTT	CASREGIKAFF
TRBV7-9	-	-	TRBJ1-1	TGTGCCAGCAGCTTTGGCACAGGACGTAACACTGAAGCTTTCTTT	CASSFGTGRNTEAFF
TRBV29-1	TRBD2	-	TRBJ2-5	TGCAGCGTTGCCCAGCGGGGGGGCCACGAGACCCAGTACTTC	CSVAQRGGHETQYF
TRBV4-1	-	-	TRBJ2-1	TGCGCCAGCAGCCAATCAGGGGGGAGGGAGCAGTTCTTC	CASSQSGGREQFF
TRBV18	TRBD1	-	TRBJ1-1	TGTGCCAGCTCACCCCGGACAGGGGCCATGAACACTGAAGCTTTCTTT	CASSPRTGAMNTEAFF
TRBV6-5	-	-	TRBJ1-1	TGTGCCAGCAGCCGGGGGACGGTTAACACTGAAGCTTTCTTT	CASSRGTVNTEAFF
TRBV6-1	-	once	TRBJ2-7	TGTGCCAGCAGTGAGTACGAGCAGTACTTC	CASSEYEQYF
TRBV29-1	TRBD1	-	TRBJ1-1	TGCAGCGCCGACAGGGACCTGGACACTGAAGCTTTCTTT	CSADRDLDTEAFF
TRBV7-2	-	-	TRBJ1-2	TGTGCCAGCAGCTTAATGGACGACGGCTACACCTTC	CASSLMDDGYTF
TRBV5-6	-	-	TRBJ1-2	TGTGCCAGCAGCCCTGGGATAGAGGGGCACAGCTTCTATGGCTACACCTTC	CASSPGIEGHSFYGYTF
TRBV28	-	-	TRBJ2-7	TGTGCCAGCAGTTTATTGGGGGATACCTACGAGCAGTACTTC	CASSLLGDTYEQYF
TRBV29-1	-	once	TRBJ1-1	TGCAGCGGGAGGACGGGCATGAACACTGAAGCTTTCTTT	CSGRTGMNTEAFF
TRBV6-1	-	-	TRBJ1-2	TGTGCCAGCAGTGAAGCGGGGCAGTATGGCTACACCTTC	CASSEAGQYGYTF
TRBV2	-	-	TRBJ2-5	TGTGCCAGCTTACTAGCTGAAGAGACCCAGTACTTC	CASLLAEETQYF
TRBV7-3	-	-	TRBJ1-1	TGTGCCAGCAGCTTAGGGACCAACACTGAAGCTTTCTTT	CASSLGTNTEAFF
TRBV5-1	-	-	TRBJ2-1	TGCGCCAGCCACCTTACTATGGGTTCCTACAATGAGCAGTTCTTC	CASHLTMGSYNEQFF
TRBV29-1	-	few	TRBJ2-2	TGCAGCGTTAATCAGCAAATCGGCGGGGAGCTGTTTTTT	CSVNQQIGGELFF
TRBV19	-	medium-sized	TRBJ2-2	TGTGCCAGTGGGCAGGCGAACACCGGGGAGCTGTTTTTT	CASGQANTGELFF
TRBV27	-	few	TRBJ1-5	TGTGCCAGCAGTTTAAAAGGTCAGCCCCAGCATTTT	CASSLKGQPQHF
TRBV9	TRBD1	-	TRBJ2-2	TGTGCCAGCATGAAGGGACAGGGGACCGGGGAGCTGTTTTTT	CASMKGQGTGELFF
TRBV5-1	TRBD1	-	TRBJ1-2	TGCGCCAGCAGCTGGGACAGGGGCGACTATGGCTACACCTTC	CASSWDRGDYGYTF
TRBV11-1	-	-	TRBJ2-3	TGTGCCAGCAGCTTATGGGCGGGCCCCACAGATACGCAGTATTTT	CASSLWAGPTDTQYF
TRBV4-1	-	-	TRBJ2-7	TGCGCCAGCAGCCGGCACCGGGACCTGGACTACGAGCAGTACTTC	CASSRHRDLDYEQYF
TRBV5-4	-	-	TRBJ2-5	TGTGCCAGCAGCCGCGGGACTCCCCGCGACGGTCAAGAGACCCAGTACTTC	CASSRGTPRDGQETQYF
TRBV27	TRBD1	-	TRBJ1-2	TGTGCCAGCAGCCGTAACAGGGGAGACTATGGCTACACCTTC	CASSRNRGDYGYTF
TRBV18	TRBD2	few	TRBJ2-7	TGTGCCAGCTCACCACGCGCTAGCGGGGGGGCCGGGCAGTACTTC	CASSPRASGGAGQYF
TRBV5-4	-	-	TRBJ2-3	TGTGCCAGCAGCTTAGACAGGCCGATGACAGATACGCAGTATTTT	CASSLDRPMTDTQYF
TRBV28	-	-	TRBJ1-5	TGTGCCAGCAGTCCACCATATAGCAATCAGCCCCAGCATTTT	CASSPPYSNQPQHF
TRBV7-2	-	once	TRBJ2-6	TGTGCCAGCAGCTCTCAAGGAAGAGGCGCCAACGTCCTGACTTTC	CASSSQGRGANVLTF
TRBV29-1	-	-	TRBJ2-5	TGCAGCGTTGCGGCTTGGGGGACCCAGTACTTC	CSVAAWGTQYF
TRBV5-4	-	-	TRBJ2-1	TGTGCCAGCAGCTTCAATTTTGGGGGGAGCTCCTACAATGAGCAGTTCTTC	CASSFNFGGSSYNEQFF
TRBV5-1	TRBD1	-	TRBJ2-4	TGCGCCAGCGGAATGGACAGGGAGTCCGTTCAGTACTTC	CASGMDRESVQYF
TRBV30	TRBD2	-	TRBJ2-5	TGTGCCTGGAGCGCGGGGGGCGGCCAAGAGACCCAGTACTTC	CAWSAGGGQETQYF
TRBV14	-	-	TRBJ2-1	TGTGCCAGCAGCCCTTGGACGGGAAGCTCCTACAATGAGCAGTTCTTC	CASSPWTGSSYNEQFF
TRBV25-1	-	few	TRBJ1-2	TGTGCCAGCAGTGACAGGGGCAGGGGCAAGGGAGGCTATGGCTACACCTTC	CASSDRGRGKGGYGYTF
TRBV4-1	-	-	TRBJ1-1	TGCGCCAGCAGCCTGGTTCAGGCGAACACTGAAGCTTTCTTT	CASSLVQANTEAFF
TRBV7-3	TRBD1	-	TRBJ2-3	TGTGCCAGCAGCAAGGGGACAGGGGAAACAGATACGCAGTATTTT	CASSKGTGETDTQYF
TRBV5-1	-	-	TRBJ2-5	TGCGCCAGCAGCTTCGACTACCCGTCGGGAGAGACCCAGTACTTC	CASSFDYPSGETQYF
TRBV9	-	-	TRBJ1-5	TGTGCCAGCAGCGTAGGTTTTGGGGGGGATCAGCCCCAGCATTTT	CASSVGFGGDQPQHF
TRBV15	-	-	TRBJ2-5	TGTGCCACCAGCAGAGAGAACTTTCAAGAGACCCAGTACTTC	CATSRENFQETQYF
TRBV6-5	-	-	TRBJ2-2	TGTGCCAGCAGTTACTCCGTTAGTCTCGGGGAGCTGTTTTTT	CASSYSVSLGELFF
TRBV10-3	-	-	TRBJ2-6	TGTGCCATCCCAGGGGCCGCTGGGGCCAACGTCCTGACTTTC	CAIPGAAGANVLTF
TRBV29-1	TRBD2	-	TRBJ2-5	TGCAGCGTTGACACTAGCGGCACACAAGAGACCCAGTACTTC	CSVDTSGTQETQYF
TRBV29-1	TRBD2	-	TRBJ2-3	TGCAGCGTTGATTGGACTAGCGATCCCACAGATACGCAGTATTTT	CSVDWTSDPTDTQYF
TRBV20-1	-	-	TRBJ2-7	TGCAGTGCTGAGAGCTCCTACGAGCAGTACTTC	CSAESSYEQYF
TRBV5-1	-	-	TRBJ1-4	TGCGCCAGCAGCTTGGTGACAGGAGGAAATGAAAAACTGTTTTTT	CASSLVTGGNEKLFF
TRBV6-6	-	-	TRBJ1-1	TGTGCCAGCTACCCGACACAGGGATCGAACACTGAAGCTTTCTTT	CASYPTQGSNTEAFF
TRBV9	-	-	TRBJ1-2	TGTGCCAGCAGCGTAGACCACATCGGGGTGGGAGGCTACACCTTC	CASSVDHIGVGGYTF
TRBV29-1	-	few	TRBJ2-7	TGCAGCGTGGTGGGACATTACGAGCAGTACTTC	CSVVGHYEQYF
TRBV18	TRBD1	-	TRBJ1-1	TGTGCCAGCTCACCCCCGGACAGGGGGAGTGGTGAAGCTTTCTTT	CASSPPDRGSGEAFF
TRBV4-1	-	-	TRBJ1-4	TGCGCCAGCAGCCAAGCCCCCGGTCGTGAAAAACTGTTTTTT	CASSQAPGREKLFF
TRBV27	-	few	TRBJ1-4	TGTGCCAGCAGTTTTTGGGGGGGCCAGGAAAAACTGTTTTTT	CASSFWGGQEKLFF
TRBV19	-	-	TRBJ2-2	TGTGCCAGTAGTATGTTGGTGGGGGCGAACACCGGGGAGCTGTTTTTT	CASSMLVGANTGELFF